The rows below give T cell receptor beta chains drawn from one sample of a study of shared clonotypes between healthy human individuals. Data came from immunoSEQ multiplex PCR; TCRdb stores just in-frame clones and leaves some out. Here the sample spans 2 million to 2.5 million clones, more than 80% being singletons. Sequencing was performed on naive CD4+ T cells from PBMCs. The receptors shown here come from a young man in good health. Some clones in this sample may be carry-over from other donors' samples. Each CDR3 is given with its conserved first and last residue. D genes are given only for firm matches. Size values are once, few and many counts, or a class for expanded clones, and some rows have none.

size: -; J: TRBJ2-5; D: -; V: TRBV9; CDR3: CASSVAVGHQETQYF; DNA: TGTGCCAGCAGCGTAGCCGTGGGTCACCAAGAGACCCAGTACTTC
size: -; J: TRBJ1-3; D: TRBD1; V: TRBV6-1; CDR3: CASRTGGDGNTIYF; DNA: TGTGCCAGCCGGACAGGAGGTGATGGAAACACCATATATTTT
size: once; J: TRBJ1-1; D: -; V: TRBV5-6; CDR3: CASSLGGGGTEAFF; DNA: TGTGCCAGCAGCCTGGGGGGAGGGGGCACTGAAGCTTTCTTT
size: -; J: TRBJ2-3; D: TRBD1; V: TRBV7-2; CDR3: CASSLNPGQGTDTQYF; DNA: TGTGCCAGCAGCTTAAACCCGGGACAGGGAACAGATACGCAGTATTTT
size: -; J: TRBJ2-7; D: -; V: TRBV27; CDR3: CASSPRVTYEQYF; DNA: TGTGCCAGCAGCCCAAGAGTAACCTACGAGCAGTACTTC
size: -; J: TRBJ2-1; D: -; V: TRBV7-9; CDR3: CASSPGQPYSYNEQFF; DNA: TGTGCCAGCAGCCCAGGACAGCCATACTCCTACAATGAGCAGTTCTTC
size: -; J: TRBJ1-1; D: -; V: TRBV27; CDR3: CASSSHPNTEAFF; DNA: TGTGCCAGCAGTTCACACCCGAACACTGAAGCTTTCTTT
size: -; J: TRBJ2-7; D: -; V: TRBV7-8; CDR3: CASSSRLGYYEQYF; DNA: TGTGCCAGCAGCTCCCGACTAGGCTACTACGAGCAGTACTTC
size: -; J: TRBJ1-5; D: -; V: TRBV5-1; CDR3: CASSLGFPNQPQHF; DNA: TGCGCCAGCAGCTTGGGTTTCCCCAATCAGCCCCAGCATTTT
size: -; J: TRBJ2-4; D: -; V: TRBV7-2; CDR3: CASSLVGELIQYF; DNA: TGTGCCAGCAGCTTAGTCGGGGAATTAATTCAGTACTTC
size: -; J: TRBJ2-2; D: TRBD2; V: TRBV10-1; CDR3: CASASGRATGELFF; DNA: TGCGCCAGCGCTAGCGGGAGGGCCACCGGGGAGCTGTTTTTT
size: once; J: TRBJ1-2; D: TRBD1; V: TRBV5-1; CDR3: CASSPGQGQTGYTF; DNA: TGCGCCAGCAGCCCCGGACAGGGACAGACGGGCTACACCTTC
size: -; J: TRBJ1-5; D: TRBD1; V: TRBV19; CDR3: CASSIDTGGSQPQHF; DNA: TGTGCCAGTAGTATAGACACAGGGGGCAGTCAGCCCCAGCATTTT
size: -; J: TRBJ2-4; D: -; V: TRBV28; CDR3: CASSLERGQAKGGKNIQYF; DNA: TGTGCCAGCAGTCTCGAGCGGGGCCAAGCGAAAGGGGGTAAAAACATTCAGTACTTC
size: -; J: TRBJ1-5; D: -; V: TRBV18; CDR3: CASSPQGNQPQHF; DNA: TGTGCCAGCTCACCCCAGGGCAATCAGCCCCAGCATTTT
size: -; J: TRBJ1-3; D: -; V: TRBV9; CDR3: CASSVGGSSSGNTIYF; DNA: TGTGCCAGCAGCGTAGGAGGCAGCTCCTCTGGAAACACCATATATTTT
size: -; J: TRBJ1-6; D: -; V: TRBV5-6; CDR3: CASSLVGESPLHF; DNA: TGTGCCAGCAGCTTGGTGGGGGAATCACCCCTCCACTTT
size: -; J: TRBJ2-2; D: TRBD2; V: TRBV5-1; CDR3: CASSPSTSGRAYTGELFF; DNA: TGCGCCAGCAGCCCCTCGACTAGCGGGAGGGCGTATACCGGGGAGCTGTTTTTT
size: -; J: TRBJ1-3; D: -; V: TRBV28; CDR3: CASSLARLGNTIYF; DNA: TGTGCCAGCAGTCTAGCCCGGCTGGGAAACACCATATATTTT
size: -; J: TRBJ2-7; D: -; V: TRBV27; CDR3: CASSWTGLIPYEQYF; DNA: TGTGCCAGCAGTTGGACGGGACTTATACCCTACGAGCAGTACTTC
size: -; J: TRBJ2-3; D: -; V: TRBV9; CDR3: CASSVESRAVTDTQYF; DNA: TGTGCCAGCAGCGTAGAGTCCAGGGCGGTCACAGATACGCAGTATTTT
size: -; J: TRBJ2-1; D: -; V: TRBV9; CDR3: CASSVAPSVYNEQFF; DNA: TGTGCCAGCAGCGTAGCGCCCAGCGTGTACAATGAGCAGTTCTTC
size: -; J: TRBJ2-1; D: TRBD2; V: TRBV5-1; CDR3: CASGAGGTEYNEQFF; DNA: TGCGCCAGCGGAGCGGGAGGGACCGAATACAATGAGCAGTTCTTC
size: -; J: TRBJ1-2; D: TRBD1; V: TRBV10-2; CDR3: CASNSGTGVGYGYTF; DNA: TGCGCCAGCAATTCTGGGACAGGGGTTGGCTATGGCTACACCTTC
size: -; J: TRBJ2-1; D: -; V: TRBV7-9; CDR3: CASSSGDGDNEQFF; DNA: TGTGCCAGCAGCTCTGGGGACGGAGACAATGAGCAGTTCTTC
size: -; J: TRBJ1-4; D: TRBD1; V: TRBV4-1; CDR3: CASSQADRVTEKLFF; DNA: TGCGCCAGCAGCCAGGCGGACAGGGTTACTGAAAAACTGTTTTTT
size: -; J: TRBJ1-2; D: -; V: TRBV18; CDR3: CASSTPGADVYTF; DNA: TGTGCCAGCTCAACCCCAGGGGCGGATGTCTACACCTTC
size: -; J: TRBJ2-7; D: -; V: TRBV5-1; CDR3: CASSGGSGVVSYEQYF; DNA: TGCGCCAGCAGCGGGGGTTCGGGAGTTGTGTCCTACGAGCAGTACTTC
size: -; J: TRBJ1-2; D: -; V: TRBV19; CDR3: CASSIDPVFATVANYGYTF; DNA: TGTGCCAGTAGTATAGATCCGGTATTCGCAACAGTAGCTAACTATGGCTACACCTTC
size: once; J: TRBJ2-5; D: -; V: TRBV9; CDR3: CASIRSLDTQYF; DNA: TGTGCCAGCATCCGTTCTCTGGACACCCAGTACTTC
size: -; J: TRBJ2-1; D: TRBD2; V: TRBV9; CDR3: CASSVGVLADYNEQFF; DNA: TGTGCCAGCAGCGTAGGGGTACTAGCGGACTACAATGAGCAGTTCTTC
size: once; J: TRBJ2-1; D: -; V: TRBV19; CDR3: CASSPGTVREQFF; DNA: TGTGCCAGTAGCCCCGGGACTGTCAGGGAGCAGTTCTTC
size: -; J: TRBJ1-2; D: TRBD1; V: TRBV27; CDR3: CASSQRQGAGGYTF; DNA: TGTGCCAGCAGTCAGAGACAGGGGGCGGGTGGCTACACCTTC
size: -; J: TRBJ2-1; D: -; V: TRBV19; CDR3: CASSIRVLFEDEQFF; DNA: TGTGCCAGTAGTATCCGGGTCCTTTTCGAGGATGAGCAGTTCTTC
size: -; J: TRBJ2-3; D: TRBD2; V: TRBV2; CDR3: CASSEAVLAGSTDTQYF; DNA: TGTGCCAGCAGTGAAGCCGTATTAGCGGGATCCACAGATACGCAGTATTTT